This TCR beta chain was captured in a study of blood T cell repertoires in COVID-19. Study information: In each case, the material was cDNA or gDNA derived from T cells, B-cell-depleted T cells, or PBMCs.

Clones were read by immunoSEQ multiplex PCR, and TCRdb kept only the in-frame ones, dropping some. The profile covers over 350,000 clones, with approximately 90% appearing a single time and 0.9% to 1.5% taken by the ten largest. This clone was seen more than once but under ten times. Sequencing was done on a sample of PBMCs or T cells enriched from blood (not recorded which). The source is a woman aged 18 to 35 who had recovered from COVID-19.

CDR3 sequence (DNA): TGTGCCAGAGGAAAAATCTATGGCTACACCTTC. Encoded protein: CARGKIYGYTF. This chain joins TRBV30 and TRBJ1-2; D is ambiguous. CDR3 length: 11 residues. Germline-derived CDR1 and CDR2 are GTSNPN and SVGIG (reference sequence). V was shortened by 8 bases and J by 4 bases, with 11 bases between the two germline ends.